This TCR beta chain was sequenced for a study of CD8 T cells in ankylosing spondylitis. Study-level points and caveats: Blood of patients with ankylosing spondylitis appeared to be characterized by a TCR beta motif of several highly homologous variants. Before this, some motif variants had been reported in reactive arthritis synovial fluid and blood. From matched ankylosing spondylitis synovial fluid, disease-linked clones were reportedly recovered at significantly enriched levels.

Researchers built TCR beta libraries using quantitative 5'-RACE with molecular barcodes. Via MiXCR, TCRdb re-called the 5' RACE reads, giving one row per CDR3 protein. The sample lists 470,000 or so distinct CDR3 sequences, roughly 26% occurring once. In germline, CDR1 is SGHAT, CDR2 FQNNGV. This CDR3 comprises 14 residues. V was pared by 5 bases and J by 3 bases, with 11 bases between. There are a few counts of this clonotype. Its target is unknown. The chain recombines TRBV11-2 with TRBJ2-1; no reliable D call. The sequencing sample was made of blood, either unsorted or a sorted T cell fraction (not recorded which). The clonotype comes from a male donor with ankylosing spondylitis. CDR3 loop: CASSPPPGYNEQFF. CDR3 in DNA: TGTGCCAGCAGCCCCCCCCCCGGCTACAATGAGCAGTTCTTC.